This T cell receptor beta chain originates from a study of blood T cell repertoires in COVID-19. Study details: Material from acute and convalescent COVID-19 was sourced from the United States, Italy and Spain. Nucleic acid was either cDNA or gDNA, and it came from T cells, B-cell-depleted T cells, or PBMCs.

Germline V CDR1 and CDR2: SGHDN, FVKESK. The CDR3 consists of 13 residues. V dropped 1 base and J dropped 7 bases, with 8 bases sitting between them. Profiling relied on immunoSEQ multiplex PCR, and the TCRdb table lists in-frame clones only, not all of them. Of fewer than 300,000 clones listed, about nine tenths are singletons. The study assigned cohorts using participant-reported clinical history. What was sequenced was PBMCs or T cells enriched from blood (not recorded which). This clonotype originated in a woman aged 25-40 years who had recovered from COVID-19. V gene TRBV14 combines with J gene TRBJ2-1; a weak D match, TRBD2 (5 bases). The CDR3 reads CASSQGTVNEQFF. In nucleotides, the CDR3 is TGTGCCAGCAGCCAAGGGACTGTAAATGAGCAGTTCTTC.